This T cell receptor beta chain appears in the sequencing data of a study of T cell repertoires in cytomegalovirus infection. At the level of the study: Public TCR beta signature analysis indicated the presence of both CMV infection and matching HLA type.

This clonotype was observed a few times. Its specificity is unknown. Each CDR3 protein gets one entry after TCRdb re-called the reads with MiXCR. The sample contains approximately 910,000 distinct CDR3 sequences, approximately 33% of which appear only once. Trimming left V 3 bases short and J 1 base short, with 6 bases between. CDR1 and CDR2 (germline): LNHDA, SQIVND (reference sequence). The CDR3 spans 13 residues. This TCR was sampled from a human donor in good health (CMV status not recorded). Some clones in this sample may be carry-over from other donors' samples. The rearrangement uses TRBV19 and TRBJ2-5, with TRBD1 as a possible D gene (5 bases). The sample was cultured CD8+ T cells from PBMCs, taken from culture after CMV antigen stimulation. The CDR3 DNA follows: TGTGCCAGTAGTATTGGGGCCCAAGAGACCCAGTACTTC. This translates into CASSIGAQETQYF.